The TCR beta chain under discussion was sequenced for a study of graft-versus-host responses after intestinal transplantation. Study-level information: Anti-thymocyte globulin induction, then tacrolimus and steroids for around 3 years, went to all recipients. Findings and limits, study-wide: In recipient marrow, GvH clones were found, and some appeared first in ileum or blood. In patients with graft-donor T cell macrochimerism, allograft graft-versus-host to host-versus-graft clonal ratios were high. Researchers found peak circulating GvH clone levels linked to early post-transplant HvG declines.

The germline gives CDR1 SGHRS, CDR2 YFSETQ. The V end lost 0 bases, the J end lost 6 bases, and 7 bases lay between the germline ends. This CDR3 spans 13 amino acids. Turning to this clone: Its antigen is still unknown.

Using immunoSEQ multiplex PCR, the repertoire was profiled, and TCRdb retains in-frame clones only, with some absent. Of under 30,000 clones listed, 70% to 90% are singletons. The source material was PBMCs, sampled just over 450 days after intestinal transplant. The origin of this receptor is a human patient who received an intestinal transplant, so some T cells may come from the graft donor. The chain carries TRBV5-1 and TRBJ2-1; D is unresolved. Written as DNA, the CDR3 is TGCGCCAGCAGCTTGGCTAGGGTCAATGAGCAGTTCTTC. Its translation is CASSLARVNEQFF.